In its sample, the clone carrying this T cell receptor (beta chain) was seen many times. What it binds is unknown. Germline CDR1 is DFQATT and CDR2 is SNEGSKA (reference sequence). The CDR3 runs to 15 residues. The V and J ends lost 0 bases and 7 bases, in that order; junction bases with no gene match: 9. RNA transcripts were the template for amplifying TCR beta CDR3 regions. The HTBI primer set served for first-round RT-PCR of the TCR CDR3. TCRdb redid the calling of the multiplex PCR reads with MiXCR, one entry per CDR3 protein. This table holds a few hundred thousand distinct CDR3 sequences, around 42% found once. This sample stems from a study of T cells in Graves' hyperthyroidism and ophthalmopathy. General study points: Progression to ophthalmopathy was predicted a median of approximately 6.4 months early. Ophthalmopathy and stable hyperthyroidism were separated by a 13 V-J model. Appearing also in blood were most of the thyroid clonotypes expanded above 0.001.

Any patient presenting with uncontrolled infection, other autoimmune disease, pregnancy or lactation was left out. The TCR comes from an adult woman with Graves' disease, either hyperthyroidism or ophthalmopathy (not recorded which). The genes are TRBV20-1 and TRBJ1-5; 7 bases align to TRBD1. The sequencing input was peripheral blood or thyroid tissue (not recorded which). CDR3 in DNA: TGCAGTGCTAGAGAAGACAGGGTGAGAAAGCAGCCCCAGCATTTT. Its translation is CSAREDRVRKQPQHF.